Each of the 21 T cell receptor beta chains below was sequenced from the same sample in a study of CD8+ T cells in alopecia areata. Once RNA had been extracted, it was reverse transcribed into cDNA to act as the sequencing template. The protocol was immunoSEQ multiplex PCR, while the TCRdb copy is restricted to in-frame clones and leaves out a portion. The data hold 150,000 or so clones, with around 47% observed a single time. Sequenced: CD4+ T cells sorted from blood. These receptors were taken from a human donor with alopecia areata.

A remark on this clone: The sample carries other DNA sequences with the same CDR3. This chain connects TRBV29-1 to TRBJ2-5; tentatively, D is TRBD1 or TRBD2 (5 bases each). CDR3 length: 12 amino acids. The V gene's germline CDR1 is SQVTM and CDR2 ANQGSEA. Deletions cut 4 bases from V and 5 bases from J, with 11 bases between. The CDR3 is CSVAPGQETQYF. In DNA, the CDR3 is TGCAGCGTTGCACCGGGGCAGGAGACCCAGTACTTC.

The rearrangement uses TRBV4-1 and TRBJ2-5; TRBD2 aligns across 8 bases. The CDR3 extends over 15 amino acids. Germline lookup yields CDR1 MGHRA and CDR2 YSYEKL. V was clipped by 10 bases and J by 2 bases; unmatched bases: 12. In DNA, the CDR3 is TGCGCCACCATAAGGGCTAGCGGGCTACAAGAGACCCAGTACTTC. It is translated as CATIRASGLQETQYF.

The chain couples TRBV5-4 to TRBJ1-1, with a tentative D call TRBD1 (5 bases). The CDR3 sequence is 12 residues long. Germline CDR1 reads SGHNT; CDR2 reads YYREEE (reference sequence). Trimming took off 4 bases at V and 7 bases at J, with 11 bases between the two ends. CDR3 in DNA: TGTGCCAGCAGCCCCGGGGCGCGTGAAGCTTTCTTT. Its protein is CASSPGAREAFF.

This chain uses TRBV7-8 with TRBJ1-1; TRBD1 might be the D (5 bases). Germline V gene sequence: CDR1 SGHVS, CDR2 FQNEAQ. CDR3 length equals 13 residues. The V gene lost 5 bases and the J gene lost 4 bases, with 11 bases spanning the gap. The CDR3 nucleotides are TGTGCCAGCAGCGCCTCCGGGGGCACTGAAGCTTTCTTT. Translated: CASSASGGTEAFF.

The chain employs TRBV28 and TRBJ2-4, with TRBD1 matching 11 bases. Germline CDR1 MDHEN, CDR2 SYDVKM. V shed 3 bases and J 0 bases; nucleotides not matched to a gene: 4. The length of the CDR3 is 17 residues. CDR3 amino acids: CASSFGGTGGAKNIQYF. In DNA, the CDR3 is TGTGCCAGCAGTTTTGGTGGGACAGGGGGAGCCAAAAACATTCAGTACTTC.

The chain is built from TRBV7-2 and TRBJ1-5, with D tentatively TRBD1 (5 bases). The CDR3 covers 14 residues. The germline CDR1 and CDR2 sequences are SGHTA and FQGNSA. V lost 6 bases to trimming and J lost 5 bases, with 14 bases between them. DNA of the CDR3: TGTGCCAGCAGAGGACCCCCGGGGGATCAGCCCCAGCATTTT. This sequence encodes CASRGPPGDQPQHF. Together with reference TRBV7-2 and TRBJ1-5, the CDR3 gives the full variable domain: GAGVSQSPSNKVTEKGKDVELRCDPISGHTALYWYRQSLGQGLEFLIYFQGNSAPDKSGLPSDRFSAERTGGSVSTLTIQRTQQEDSAVYLCASRGPPGDQPQHFGDGTRLSIL.

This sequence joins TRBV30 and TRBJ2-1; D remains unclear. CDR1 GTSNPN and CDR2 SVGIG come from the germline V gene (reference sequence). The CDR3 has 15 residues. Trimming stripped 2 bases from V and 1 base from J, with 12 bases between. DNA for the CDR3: TGTGCCTGGAGTTTAGGAAGAGCGTCCTACAATGAGCAGTTCTTC. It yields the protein CAWSLGRASYNEQFF.

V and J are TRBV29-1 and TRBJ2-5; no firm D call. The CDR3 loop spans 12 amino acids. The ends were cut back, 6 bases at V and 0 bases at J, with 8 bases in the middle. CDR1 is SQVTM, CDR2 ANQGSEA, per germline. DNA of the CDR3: TGCAGCGTCCACAAGTACCAAGAGACCCAGTACTTC. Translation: CSVHKYQETQYF.

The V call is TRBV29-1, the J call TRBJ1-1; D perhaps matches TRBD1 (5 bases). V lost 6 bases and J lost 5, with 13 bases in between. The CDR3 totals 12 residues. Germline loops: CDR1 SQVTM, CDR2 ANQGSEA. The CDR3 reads CSVMRQTTEAFF. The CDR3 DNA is TGCAGCGTCATGAGACAGACTACTGAAGCTTTCTTT.

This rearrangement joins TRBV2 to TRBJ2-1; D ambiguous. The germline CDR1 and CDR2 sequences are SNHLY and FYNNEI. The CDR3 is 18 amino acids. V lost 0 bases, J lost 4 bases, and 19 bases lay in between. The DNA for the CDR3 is TGTGCCAGCAGTGAAGCCCTGCCGGGCCTCCAGGATTACAATGAGCAGTTCTTC. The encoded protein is CASSEALPGLQDYNEQFF.

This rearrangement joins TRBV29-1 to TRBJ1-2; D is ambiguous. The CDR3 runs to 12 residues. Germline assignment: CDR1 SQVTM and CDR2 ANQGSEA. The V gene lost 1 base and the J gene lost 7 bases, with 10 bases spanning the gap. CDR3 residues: CSVEGSTPGYTF. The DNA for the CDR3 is TGCAGCGTTGAAGGATCGACTCCTGGCTACACCTTC.

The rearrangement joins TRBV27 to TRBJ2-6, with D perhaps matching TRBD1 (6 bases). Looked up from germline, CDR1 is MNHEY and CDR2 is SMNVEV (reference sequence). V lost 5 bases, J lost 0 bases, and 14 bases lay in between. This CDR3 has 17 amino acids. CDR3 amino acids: CASSLKDRLSGANVLTF. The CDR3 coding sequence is TGTGCCAGCAGTCTAAAGGACAGACTCTCTGGGGCCAACGTCCTGACTTTC.

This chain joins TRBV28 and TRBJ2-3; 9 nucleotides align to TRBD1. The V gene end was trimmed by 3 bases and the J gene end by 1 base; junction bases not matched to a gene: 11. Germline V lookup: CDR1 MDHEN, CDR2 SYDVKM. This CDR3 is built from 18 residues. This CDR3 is CASSFVTGGRYGTDTQYF. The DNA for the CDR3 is TGTGCCAGCAGTTTCGTAACAGGGGGCAGGTATGGCACAGATACGCAGTATTTT.

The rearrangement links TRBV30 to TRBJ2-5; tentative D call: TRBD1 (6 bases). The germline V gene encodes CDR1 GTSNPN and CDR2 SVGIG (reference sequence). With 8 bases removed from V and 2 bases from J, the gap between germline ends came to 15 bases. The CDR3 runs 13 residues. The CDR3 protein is CAKSRDIQETQYF. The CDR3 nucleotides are TGTGCCAAAAGCCGGGACATTCAAGAGACCCAGTACTTC.

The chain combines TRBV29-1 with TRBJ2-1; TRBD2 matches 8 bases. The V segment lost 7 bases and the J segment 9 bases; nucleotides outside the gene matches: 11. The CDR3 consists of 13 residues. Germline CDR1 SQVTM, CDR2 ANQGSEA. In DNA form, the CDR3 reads TGCAGCGCGGGGGGGAGCGGGCTAGGTGAGCAGTTCTTC. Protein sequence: CSAGGSGLGEQFF.

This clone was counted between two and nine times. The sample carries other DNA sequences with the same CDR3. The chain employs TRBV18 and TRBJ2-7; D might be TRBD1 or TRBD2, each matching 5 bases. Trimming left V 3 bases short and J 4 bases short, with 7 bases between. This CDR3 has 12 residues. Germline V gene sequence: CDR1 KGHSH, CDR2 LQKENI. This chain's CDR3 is CASSPEGYEQYF. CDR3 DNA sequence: TGTGCCAGCTCACCTGAGGGGTACGAGCAGTACTTC.

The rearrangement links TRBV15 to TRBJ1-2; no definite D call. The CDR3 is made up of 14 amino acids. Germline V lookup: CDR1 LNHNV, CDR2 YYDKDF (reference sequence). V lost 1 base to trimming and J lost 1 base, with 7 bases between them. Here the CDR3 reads CATSRGADNYGYTF. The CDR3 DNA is TGTGCCACCAGCAGAGGGGCAGATAACTATGGCTACACCTTC. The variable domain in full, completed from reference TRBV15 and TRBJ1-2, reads DAMVIQNPRYQVTQFGKPVTLSCSQTLNHNVMYWYQQKSSQAPKLLFHYYDKDFNNEADTPDNFQSRRPNTSFCFLDIRSPGLGDTAMYLCATSRGADNYGYTFGSGTRLTVV.

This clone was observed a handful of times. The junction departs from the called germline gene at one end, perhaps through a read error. The CDR3 DNA sequence: TGTGCCAGCTCACCGCGCACGGGACAGTGGCACTTC. This encodes CASSPRTGQWHF. This rearrangement joins TRBV18 to TRBJ2-7; 7 bases align to TRBD1. CDR1 KGHSH and CDR2 LQKENI come from the germline V gene. This CDR3 is built from 12 residues.

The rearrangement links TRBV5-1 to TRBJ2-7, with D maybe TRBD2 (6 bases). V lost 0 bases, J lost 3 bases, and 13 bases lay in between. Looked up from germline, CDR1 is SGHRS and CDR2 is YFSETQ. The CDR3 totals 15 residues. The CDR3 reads CASSLGPGLRYEQYF. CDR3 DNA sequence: TGCGCCAGCAGCTTGGGTCCGGGACTTCGCTACGAGCAGTACTTC. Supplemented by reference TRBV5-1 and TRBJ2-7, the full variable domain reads KAGVTQTPRYLIKTRGQQVTLSCSPISGHRSVSWYQQTPGQGLQFLFEYFSETQRNKGNFPGRFSGRQFSNSRSEMNVSTLELGDSALYLCASSLGPGLRYEQYFGPGTRLTVT.

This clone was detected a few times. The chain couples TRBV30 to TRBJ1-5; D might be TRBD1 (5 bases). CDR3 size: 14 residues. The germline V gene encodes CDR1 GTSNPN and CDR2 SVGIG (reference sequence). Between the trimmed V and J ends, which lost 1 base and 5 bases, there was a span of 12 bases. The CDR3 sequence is CAWSGGREYQPQHF. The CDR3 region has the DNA TGTGCCTGGAGTGGAGGCAGGGAGTATCAGCCCCAGCATTTT.

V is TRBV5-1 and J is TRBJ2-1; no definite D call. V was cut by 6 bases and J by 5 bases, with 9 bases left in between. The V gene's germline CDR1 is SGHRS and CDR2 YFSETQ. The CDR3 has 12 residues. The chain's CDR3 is CASKEVHNEQFF. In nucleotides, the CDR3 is TGCGCCAGCAAGGAAGTCCACAATGAGCAGTTCTTC.